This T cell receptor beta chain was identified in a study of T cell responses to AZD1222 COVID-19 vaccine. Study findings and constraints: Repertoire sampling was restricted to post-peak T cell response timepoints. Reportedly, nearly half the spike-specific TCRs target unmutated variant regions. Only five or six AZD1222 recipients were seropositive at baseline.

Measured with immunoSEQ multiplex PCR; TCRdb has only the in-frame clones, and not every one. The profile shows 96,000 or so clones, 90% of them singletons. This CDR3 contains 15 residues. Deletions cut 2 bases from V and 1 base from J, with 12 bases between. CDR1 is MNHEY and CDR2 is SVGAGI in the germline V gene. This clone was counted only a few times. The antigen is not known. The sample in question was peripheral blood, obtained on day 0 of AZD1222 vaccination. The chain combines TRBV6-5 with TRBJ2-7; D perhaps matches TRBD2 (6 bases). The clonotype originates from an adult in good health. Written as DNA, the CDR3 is TGTGCCAGCAGTTACGGGGCGGGACCGTCCTACGAGCAGTACTTC. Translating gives CASSYGAGPSYEQYF.